This TCR beta chain came from a study of T cells expressing NK-cell markers (dated by TCRdb to 2020 to 2022). Study-level background: Three sorted T-cell subsets (CD3+CD56+NKG2C+, CD3+CD56+NKG2C- and CD3+CD56-NKG2C+) from about 8 donors had their TCR beta-chain repertoires profiled. Seven of the eight sequenced donors were HCMV-seropositive and one was HCMV-seronegative. All eight donors whose samples were sequenced were randomly selected healthy volunteers, three of them men and five women. The libraries were sequenced on Illumina HiSeq 2000/2500, MiSeq or NextSeq, producing 2 x 150 bp reads.

The paper's findings and limits, for the study overall: Whether the expanded NKG2C-expressing T cell clones were specific for HCMV antigens remained unclear. Those dominant clonotypes were again the most abundant among CD3+CD56-NKG2C+ cells in four donors, at about 25-60.1%. In six donors, the dominant CD3+CD56+NKG2C+ clonotypes ranked among the top 10 CD8+ clonotypes, making up roughly 1.0-8% of CD8+ T cells.

For CDR1 and CDR2, the germline V gene lists SGHTA and FQGTGA. From the cysteine up to the phenylalanine, the CDR3 has a length of 13 residues. Nucleotide data are not available. TCRdb lists the instrument as Illumina HiSeq 2000. The TCR beta cDNA libraries were made using 5'RACE template switching, a step that added both a universal primer site and unique molecular identifiers. cDNA synthesis was primed from the TCR beta constant segment, followed by two successive PCR amplification steps. The published analysis was carried out like this. MIGEC was used to demultiplex reads and group reads by UMI, and MiTCR was used to assemble and quantify clonotypes. To exclude erroneous sequences, any TCR cDNA sequence not supported by at least two reads was discarded. The tcR package was used for downstream repertoire analysis, and clonotypes were matched between fractions using CDR3 nucleotide sequence together with V segment. Antigen specificity was annotated against VDJdb with VDJmatch, allowing one amino acid substitution in CDR3. Following reprocessing of the reads by TCRdb, the data hold one row per CDR3 protein sequence and no DNA is available. The V and J calls reflect TCRdb's pipeline rather than the authors' work. The table held for this sample gives several thousand distinct CDR3 sequences. The ten largest clones add up to 50% to 75% of the sample.

To determine HCMV serostatus, a commercial ELISA kit was used to detect HCMV-specific IgG in serum. Peripheral blood mononuclear cells were isolated from blood by Ficoll density gradient centrifugation. As concerns this clonotype: Its antigen has not been determined.

The sequenced sample was blood T cells: a sorted CD56 or NKG2C T cell subset, CD4+ or CD8+ T cells, or bulk PBMC T cells (not recorded which). The sequence derives from a man aged 18 to 29 in good health. Donor details come from another sample of the same person, matched by shared clones. Recombination joined TRBV7-3 with TRBJ2-1. The CDR3 has the sequence CASSLGRGTEQFF.